Shown below are 27 T cell receptor beta chains from a single sample sequenced in a study of blood T cell repertoires in COVID-19. Sequencing was performed with immunoSEQ multiplex PCR; in TCRdb, only in-frame clones are kept and a portion is missing. This sample has 130,000 or so clones, with about 89% found just once. Sequenced material: peripheral blood. Receptor source: a man over 45 with active or convalescent COVID-19.

J is TRBJ2-7 and V is TRBV2; 8 bases are a match to TRBD2. In germline, CDR1 is SNHLY, CDR2 FYNNEI. The CDR3 contains 15 residues. V shed 3 bases, J shed 4 bases, and the junction held 8 bases outside the gene matches. DNA of the CDR3: TGTGCCAGCAGTGATACGTCGGGGGGGCCTTACGAGCAGTACTTC. It yields the protein CASSDTSGGPYEQYF.

CDR3 sequence: CASRAGTVNTEAFF. The CDR3 coding sequence is TGCGCCAGCAGGGCCGGGACAGTGAACACTGAAGCTTTCTTT. The chain links TRBV5-1 to TRBJ1-1, with 7 bases that match TRBD1. There are 14 residues in the CDR3. Germline V gene lookup returns CDR1 SGHRS and CDR2 YFSETQ. J lost 0 bases, V lost 5 bases, and 4 bases had no gene match.

The CDR3 protein is CASSPVGYEQYF. As DNA, the CDR3 is TGCGCCAGCAGCCCCGTCGGCTACGAGCAGTACTTC. The chain couples TRBV5-1 to TRBJ2-7; no reliable D call. Germline V gene lookup returns CDR1 SGHRS and CDR2 YFSETQ. The V and J ends lost 4 bases and 3 bases respectively, with 8 bases between them. The CDR3 is made up of 12 amino acids.

The V call is TRBV5-1, the J call TRBJ1-1; 11 bases map to TRBD1. This CDR3 is 14 amino acids long. Germline lookup yields CDR1 SGHRS and CDR2 YFSETQ. V shed 4 bases and J 5 bases; nucleotides not matched to a gene: 4. CDR3 region: CASSHGQGATEAFF. The CDR3 nucleotides read TGCGCCAGCAGCCACGGACAGGGGGCGACTGAAGCTTTCTTT.

The rearrangement joins TRBV19 to TRBJ2-5, with 8 bases aligning to TRBD1. Germline values: CDR1 LNHDA, CDR2 SQIVND (reference sequence). The trim removed 5 bases at V and 5 bases at J, leaving 4 bases unmatched. The CDR3 is made up of 13 amino acids. As DNA, the CDR3 is TGTGCCAGTAGTCCAGGGGGCTGGGAGACCCAGTACTTC. Its translation is CASSPGGWETQYF.

This chain joins TRBV5-1 and TRBJ2-2; tentatively, D is TRBD2 (6 bases). V shed 0 bases and J shed 1 base, with 13 bases lying between them. This CDR3 is 17 amino acids long. Germline lookup yields CDR1 SGHRS and CDR2 YFSETQ. The CDR3 nucleotides are TGCGCCAGCAGCTTGGTGCGGGGCACACAGAACACCGGGGAGCTGTTTTTT. This translates into CASSLVRGTQNTGELFF.

The CDR3 DNA sequence: TGCAGCGTTGGGTGGACAGGGCGGGACAATGAGCAGTTCTTC. Amino acid sequence: CSVGWTGRDNEQFF. This chain links TRBV29-1 with TRBJ2-1, with 8 bases lining up with TRBD1. With 4 bases clipped from V and 5 bases from J, the junction kept 7 bases outside the gene matches. Per germline, CDR1 SQVTM and CDR2 ANQGSEA. This CDR3 contains 14 residues.

This clone appeared a few times. V gene TRBV5-1 combines with J gene TRBJ2-7; 8 nucleotides match TRBD1. CDR1 and CDR2 (germline): SGHRS, YFSETQ. The ends lost 5 bases at V and 7 bases at J; junction bases unmatched: 2. CDR3 length equals 11 residues. The DNA for the CDR3 is TGCGCCAGCAGGACAGGGGAAGAGCAGTACTTC. It codes for CASRTGEEQYF. Looking up the rest from reference TRBV5-1 and TRBJ2-7 gives the full variable domain: KAGVTQTPRYLIKTRGQQVTLSCSPISGHRSVSWYQQTPGQGLQFLFEYFSETQRNKGNFPGRFSGRQFSNSRSEMNVSTLELGDSALYLCASRTGEEQYFGPGTRLTVT.

This clone was counted only a few times. The CDR3 region is CSVDFRDRGTDYGYTF. The CDR3, as DNA: TGCAGCGTTGACTTTCGGGACAGGGGGACGGACTATGGCTACACCTTC. The chain uses TRBV29-1 and TRBJ1-2, with TRBD1 matching 11 bases. CDR1 is SQVTM, CDR2 ANQGSEA, per germline. The CDR3 runs to 16 residues. The J segment lost 3 bases and the V segment lost 3 bases, leaving 9 bases of the junction unmatched.

The chain has TRBV7-2 and TRBJ2-4, with a tentative D call TRBD2 (5 bases). CDR1 and CDR2 from the germline V gene are SGHTA and FQGNSA. V shed 2 bases and J shed 5 bases, with 16 bases lying between them. The CDR3 sequence is 16 residues long. The CDR3 DNA sequence: TGTGCCAGCAGCTTATCACGGGGTATTAGCCAAAACATTCAGTACTTC. Translated: CASSLSRGISQNIQYF.

The chain joins TRBV5-5 to TRBJ1-5; 9 bases line up with TRBD1. The V gene's germline CDR1 is SGHKS and CDR2 YYEKEE (reference sequence). The CDR3 totals 17 residues. The ends lost 0 bases at V and 2 bases at J; junction bases unmatched: 6. CDR3 sequence reads: CASSLEGTGFRNQPQHF. CDR3 nucleotide sequence: TGTGCCAGCAGCTTGGAAGGGACAGGGTTCCGCAATCAGCCCCAGCATTTT.

The chain uses TRBV6-5 and TRBJ1-4, with TRBD1 as a possible D gene (5 bases). V lost 6 bases, J lost 7 bases, and 9 bases lay in between. Germline V gene data show CDR1 as MNHEY and CDR2 as SVGAGI. The CDR3 length is 12 residues. Here the CDR3 reads CASRDDSEKLFF. CDR3 DNA sequence: TGTGCCAGCAGGGACGACAGTGAAAAACTGTTTTTT.

The chain couples TRBV19 to TRBJ1-6; TRBD1 matches at 8 bases. The ends lost 10 bases at V and 10 bases at J; junction bases unmatched: 12. The CDR3 runs 14 residues. The germline V gene encodes CDR1 LNHDA and CDR2 SQIVND (reference sequence). CDR3 nucleotides: TGTGCCACCAAAGCACAGGGGGTTGGATCACCCCTCCACTTT. Its translation: CATKAQGVGSPLHF.

The chain employs TRBV28 and TRBJ2-5; D possibly corresponds to TRBD1 (6 bases). The V and J ends lost 3 bases and 5 bases respectively, with 13 bases between them. The germline V gene has CDR1 MDHEN and CDR2 SYDVKM. The CDR3 length is 14 residues. The CDR3 coding sequence is TGTGCCAGCAGTTTCCAAGGACAGCCGGAGACCCAGTACTTC. It is translated as CASSFQGQPETQYF. Variable domain in full (rest from reference TRBV28 and TRBJ2-5): DVKVTQSSRYLVKRTGEKVFLECVQDMDHENMFWYRQDPGLGLRLIYFSYDVKMKEKGDIPEGYSVSREKKERFSLILESASTNQTSMYLCASSFQGQPETQYFGPGTRLLVL.

This chain joins TRBV15 and TRBJ2-2; 10 bases map to TRBD1. Germline loops: CDR1 LNHNV, CDR2 YYDKDF (reference sequence). Losses at the gene ends were 0 bases for V and 5 bases for J; bases not matched to a gene: 9. The CDR3 covers 18 residues. In DNA form, the CDR3 reads TGTGCCACCAGCAGAGATAAGTTGACAGGGGGCAGAACCGGGGAGCTGTTTTTT. Its protein product is CATSRDKLTGGRTGELFF.

The chain carries TRBV6-1 and TRBJ1-5, with 7 bases lining up with TRBD1. CDR1 and CDR2 (germline): MNHNS, SASEGT. The junction had 23 bases not matched to a gene; V was cut back by 2 bases and J by 4 bases. CDR3 length equals 21 residues. CDR3 residues: CASSEISHAWRDRVKNQPQHF. In DNA form, the CDR3 reads TGTGCCAGCAGTGAAATCTCACATGCCTGGCGAGACAGGGTAAAAAATCAGCCCCAGCATTTT.

V and J are TRBV10-1 and TRBJ2-1; 13 nucleotides agree with TRBD2. Germline-derived CDR1 and CDR2 are WNHNN and SYGVQD (reference sequence). V trimming: 2 bases; J trimming: 5 bases; junction bases outside the gene matches: 15. The CDR3 covers 20 residues. Written as DNA, the CDR3 is TGCGCCAGCAGTGAGAGCGGACTAGCGGGAGTGTTAAAGATTCACAATGAGCAGTTCTTC. It yields the protein CASSESGLAGVLKIHNEQFF.

The rearrangement links TRBV19 to TRBJ1-1; TRBD1 is a possible D gene (6 bases). Germline V CDR1 and CDR2: LNHDA, SQIVND (reference sequence). The V end lost 1 base, the J end lost 4 bases, and 10 bases lay between the germline ends. The CDR3 is 14 amino acids. The CDR3 sequence: CASSIVRGRTEAFF. The CDR3 DNA reads as TGTGCCAGTAGTATAGTCAGGGGCCGCACTGAAGCTTTCTTT.

V gene TRBV6-5 combines with J gene TRBJ2-7, with TRBD2 matching 9 bases. The trim removed 0 bases at V and 2 bases at J, leaving 5 bases unmatched. CDR3 length: 16 amino acids. Per germline, CDR1 MNHEY and CDR2 SVGAGI. The CDR3 DNA is TGTGCCAGCAGTTACTCGATCGCGGGGGGGCCCTACGAGCAGTACTTC. Encoded protein: CASSYSIAGGPYEQYF.

Here the CDR3 reads CASSGDRNTEAFF. The CDR3 bases are TGTGCCAGCAGTGGGGACAGGAACACTGAAGCTTTCTTT. The chain employs TRBV2 and TRBJ1-1; TRBD1 agrees at 7 bases. This CDR3 region has 13 residues. Germline V lookup: CDR1 SNHLY, CDR2 FYNNEI. The trim removed 4 bases at V and 1 base at J, leaving 0 bases unmatched. The full variable domain, completed using reference TRBV2 and TRBJ1-1, is EPEVTQTPSHQVTQMGQEVILRCVPISNHLYFYWYRQILGQKVEFLVSFYNNEISEKSEIFDDQFSVERPDGSNFTLKIRSTKLEDSAMYFCASSGDRNTEAFFGQGTRLTVV.

The V gene is TRBV10-1, the J gene TRBJ2-5; a weak D match, TRBD2 (5 bases). Germline lookup yields CDR1 WNHNN and CDR2 SYGVQD (reference sequence). Trimming removed 3 bases at V and 1 base at J, with 21 bases between. The CDR3 loop spans 18 amino acids. CDR3 region: CASSDQRVLGGTQETQYF. CDR3 in DNA: TGCGCCAGCAGTGACCAGAGGGTTCTGGGCGGTACCCAAGAGACCCAGTACTTC.

The genes are TRBV2 and TRBJ1-2; 10 bases are shared with TRBD1. The germline CDR1 and CDR2 sequences are SNHLY and FYNNEI. The V and J ends lost 6 bases and 4 bases, in that order; junction bases with no gene match: 5. The CDR3 length is 14 residues. CDR3 region: CASRGTGVSYGYTF. The CDR3, as DNA: TGTGCCAGCAGGGGGACAGGGGTATCCTATGGCTACACCTTC.

This clone appeared a few times. The chain is built from TRBV5-1 and TRBJ2-5; D may be TRBD1 (5 bases). The V end lost 3 bases, the J end lost 1 base, and 10 bases lay between the germline ends. The CDR3 is 14 residues long. CDR1 is SGHRS, CDR2 YFSETQ, per germline. The CDR3 region is CASSSQAPQETQYF. The CDR3 DNA reads TGCGCCAGCAGCTCACAGGCCCCCCAAGAGACCCAGTACTTC.

The chain uses TRBV19 and TRBJ2-7, with 14 positions matching TRBD2. The CDR3 runs to 18 residues. Germline CDR1 LNHDA, CDR2 SQIVND (reference sequence). Trimming at V came to 4 bases and at J to 7 bases, leaving 15 bases not matched to a gene. CDR3 amino acids: CASSTTGLAGVLSGEQYF. The CDR3 nucleotides read TGTGCCAGTAGTACCACGGGACTAGCGGGAGTCTTAAGTGGGGAGCAGTACTTC. Combining the CDR3 with reference TRBV19 and TRBJ2-7 gives the whole variable domain DGGITQSPKYLFRKEGQNVTLSCEQNLNHDAMYWYRQDPGQGLRLIYYSQIVNDFQKGDIAEGYSVSREKKESFPLTVTSAQKNPTAFYLCASSTTGLAGVLSGEQYFGPGTRLTVT.

This chain links TRBV5-4 with TRBJ2-1; the D is unclear. V shed 0 bases and J shed 0 bases, with 7 bases lying between them. The CDR3 is 15 amino acids. Germline V CDR1 and CDR2: SGHNT, YYREEE (reference sequence). Written as DNA, the CDR3 is TGTGCCAGCAGCTTGGAAGCAAACTCCTACAATGAGCAGTTCTTC. Amino acids: CASSLEANSYNEQFF.

Notes on this clone: The sample has other DNA sequences that encode this CDR3 too. This chain joins TRBV7-2 and TRBJ2-7; no definite D call. The CDR3 spans 11 residues. Trimming cost V 4 bases and J 2 bases, with 3 bases left between them. Germline loops: CDR1 SGHTA, CDR2 FQGNSA. CDR3 protein: CASSSAYEQYF. Here the CDR3 DNA reads TGTGCCAGCAGCTCAGCCTACGAGCAGTACTTC.

The CDR3 sequence is CASSETPVTGNYGYTF. DNA of the CDR3: TGTGCCAGCAGTGAAACCCCCGTTACAGGCAACTATGGCTACACCTTC. The chain carries TRBV2 and TRBJ1-2, with TRBD1 as a possible D gene (5 bases). This CDR3 is 16 amino acids long. Trimming took off 2 bases at V and 2 bases at J, with 15 bases between the two ends. Germline CDR1 and CDR2: SNHLY and FYNNEI.